The clone carrying this T cell receptor beta chain was seen only a few times. Its antigen is not known. TCRdb independently ran MiXCR on the reads; one entry per CDR3 protein. The sample comprises 150,000 to 200,000 distinct CDR3 sequences, 14% of which are singletons, and over 20% rests with the top ten. The record originates from a study of T cell repertoires in cytomegalovirus infection. Study in general: Matching HLA type and CMV infection were both indicated by public TCR beta signatures.

Trimming left V 3 bases short and J 1 base short, with 13 bases between. The CDR3 loop spans 14 amino acids. Germline lookup yields CDR1 DFQATT and CDR2 SNEGSKA (reference sequence). General observations from the study: The cumulative frequency of public TCR beta families distinguished individuals who carried CMV together with the relevant HLA. CMV-specific HLA-C-restricted TCR beta clonotypes dominated the ex vivo response.

This clonotype was obtained from a human donor in good health (CMV status not recorded). Some clones in this sample may be carry-over from other donors' samples. This sequence joins TRBV20-1 and TRBJ2-7, with a weak D call TRBD2 (6 bases). Sequenced input: PBMCs. CDR3 region: CSARPSGLSYEQYF. For the CDR3, the DNA is TGCAGTGCTAGGCCCTCAGGACTATCCTACGAGCAGTACTTC.